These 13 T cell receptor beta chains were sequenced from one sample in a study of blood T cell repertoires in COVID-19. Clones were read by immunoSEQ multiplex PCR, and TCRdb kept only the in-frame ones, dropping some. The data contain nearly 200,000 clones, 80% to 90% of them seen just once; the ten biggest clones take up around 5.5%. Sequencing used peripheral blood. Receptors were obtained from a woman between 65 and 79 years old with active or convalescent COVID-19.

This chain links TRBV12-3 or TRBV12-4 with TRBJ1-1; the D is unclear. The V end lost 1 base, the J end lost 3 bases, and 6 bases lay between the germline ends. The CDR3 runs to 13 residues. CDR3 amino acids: CASSLGGDTEAFF. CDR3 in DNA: TGTGCCAGCAGTTTAGGAGGAGACACTGAAGCTTTCTTT.

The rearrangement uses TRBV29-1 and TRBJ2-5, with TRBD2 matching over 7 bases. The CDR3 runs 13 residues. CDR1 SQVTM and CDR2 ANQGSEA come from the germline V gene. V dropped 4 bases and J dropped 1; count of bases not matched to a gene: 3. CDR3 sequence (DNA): TGCAGCGTTGCCGGGACTACCCAAGAGACCCAGTACTTC. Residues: CSVAGTTQETQYF.

The DNA of the CDR3 is TGTGCCAGCAGCCAAGCGGACACCCAGTTGGGCTATGGCTACACCTTC. It translates to CASSQADTQLGYGYTF. The chain has TRBV3-1 (or the pseudogene TRBV3-2) and TRBJ1-2; tentative D call: TRBD1 (5 bases). V dropped 1 base and J dropped 4 bases, with 16 bases sitting between them. CDR1 and CDR2 (germline): LGHDT, YNNKEL (reference sequence). This CDR3 region has 16 residues.

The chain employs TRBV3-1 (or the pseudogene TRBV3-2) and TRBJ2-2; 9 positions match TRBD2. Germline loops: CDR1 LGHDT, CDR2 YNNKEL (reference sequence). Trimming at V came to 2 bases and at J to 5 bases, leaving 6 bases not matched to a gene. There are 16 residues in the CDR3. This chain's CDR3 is CASSQRNAGGTGELFF. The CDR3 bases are TGTGCCAGCAGCCAACGCAACGCGGGAGGGACCGGGGAGCTGTTTTTT.

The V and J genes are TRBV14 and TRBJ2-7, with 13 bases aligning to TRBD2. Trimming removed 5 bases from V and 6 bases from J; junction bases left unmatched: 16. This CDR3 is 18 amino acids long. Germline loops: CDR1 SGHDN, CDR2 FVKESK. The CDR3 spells CASSSRRTSGRADSEQYF. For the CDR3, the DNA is TGTGCCAGCAGCTCCCGTCGTACTAGCGGGAGGGCGGATTCCGAGCAGTACTTC. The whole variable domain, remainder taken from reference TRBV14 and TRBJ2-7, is EAGVTQFPSHSVIEKGQTVTLRCDPISGHDNLYWYRRVMGKEIKFLLHFVKESKQDESGMPNNRFLAERTGGTYSTLKVQPAELEDSGVYFCASSSRRTSGRADSEQYFGPGTRLTVT.

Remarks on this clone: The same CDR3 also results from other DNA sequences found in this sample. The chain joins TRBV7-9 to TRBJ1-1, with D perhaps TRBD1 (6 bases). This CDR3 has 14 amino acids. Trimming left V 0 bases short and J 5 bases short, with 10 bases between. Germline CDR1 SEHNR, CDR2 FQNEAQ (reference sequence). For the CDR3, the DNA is TGTGCCAGCAGCTTAGCCCAGGGGCGGACTGAAGCTTTCTTT. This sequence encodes CASSLAQGRTEAFF.

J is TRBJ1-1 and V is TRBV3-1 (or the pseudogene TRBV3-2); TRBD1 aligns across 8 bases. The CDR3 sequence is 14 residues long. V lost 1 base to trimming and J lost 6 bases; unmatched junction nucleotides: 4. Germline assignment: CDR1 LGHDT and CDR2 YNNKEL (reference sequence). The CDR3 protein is CASSQGTGLSEAFF. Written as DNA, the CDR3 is TGTGCCAGCAGCCAAGGGACAGGGTTGTCTGAAGCTTTCTTT.

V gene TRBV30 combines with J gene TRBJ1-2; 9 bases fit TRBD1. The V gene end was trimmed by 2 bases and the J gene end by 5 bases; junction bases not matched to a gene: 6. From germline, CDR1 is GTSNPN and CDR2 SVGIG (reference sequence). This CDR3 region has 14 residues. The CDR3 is CAWSPDRGNYGYTF. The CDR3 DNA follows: TGTGCCTGGAGTCCGGACAGGGGAAATTATGGCTACACCTTC. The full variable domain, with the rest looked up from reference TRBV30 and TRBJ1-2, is SQTIHQWPATLVQPVGSPLSLECTVEGTSNPNLYWYRQAAGRGLQLLFYSVGIGQISSEVPQNLSASRPQDRQFILSSKKLLLSDSGFYLCAWSPDRGNYGYTFGSGTRLTVV.

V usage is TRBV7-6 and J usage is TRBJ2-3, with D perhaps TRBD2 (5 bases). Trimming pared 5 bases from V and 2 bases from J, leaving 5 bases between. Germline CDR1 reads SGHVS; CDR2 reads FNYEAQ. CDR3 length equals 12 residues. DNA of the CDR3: TGTGCCAGCAGCCGGGACACAGATACGCAGTATTTT. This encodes CASSRDTDTQYF.

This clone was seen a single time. The CDR3 loop reads CASSQGDRGLRHEQYF. Here the CDR3 DNA reads TGTGCCAGCAGCCAAGGGGACAGGGGGCTACGTCACGAGCAGTACTTC. The V and J genes are TRBV3-1 (or the pseudogene TRBV3-2) and TRBJ2-7; 12 bases fit TRBD1. In germline, CDR1 is LGHDT, CDR2 YNNKEL (reference sequence). With V trimmed by 1 base and J by 5 bases, 6 bases remained unmatched. This CDR3 contains 16 residues.

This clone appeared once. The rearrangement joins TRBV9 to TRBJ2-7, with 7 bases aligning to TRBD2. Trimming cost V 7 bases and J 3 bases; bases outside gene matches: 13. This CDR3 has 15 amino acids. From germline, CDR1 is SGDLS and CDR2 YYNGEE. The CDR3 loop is CASSREKAGFYEQYF. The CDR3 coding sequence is TGTGCCAGCTCAAGAGAAAAAGCGGGATTCTACGAGCAGTACTTC. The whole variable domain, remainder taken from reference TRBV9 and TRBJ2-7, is DSGVTQTPKHLITATGQRVTLRCSPRSGDLSVYWYQQSLDQGLQFLIQYYNGEERAKGNILERFSAQQFPDLHSELNLSSLELGDSALYFCASSREKAGFYEQYFGPGTRLTVT.

CDR3 protein: CASSPPGGSDTEAFF. CDR3 nucleotides: TGCGCCAGCAGCCCTCCAGGGGGAAGTGACACTGAAGCTTTCTTT. This chain connects TRBV4-1 to TRBJ1-1, with 7 bases aligning to TRBD1. Germline CDR1 is MGHRA and CDR2 is YSYEKL. The CDR3 is made up of 15 amino acids. Unmatched junction bases numbered 8, after V lost 4 bases and J lost 3 bases.

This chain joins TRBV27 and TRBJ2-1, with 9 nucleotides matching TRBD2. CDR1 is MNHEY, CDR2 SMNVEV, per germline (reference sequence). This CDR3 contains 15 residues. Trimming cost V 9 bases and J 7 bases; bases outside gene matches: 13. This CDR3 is CASRPLAGVRNEQFF. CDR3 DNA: TGTGCCAGTAGGCCATTAGCGGGAGTTAGGAATGAGCAGTTCTTC.